This T cell receptor beta chain is drawn from a study of blood T cells in healthy people across ages. This clonotype was seen a handful of times. Alongside a J-beta primer mix, a sample-barcoded 5' primer served in a second PCR lasting about 7 to 11 cycles. Via MiXCR, TCRdb re-called the 5' RACE reads, giving one row per CDR3 protein. The data contain about 1,500,000 distinct CDR3 sequences, about 43% of them singletons. The germline CDR1 and CDR2 sequences are SQVTM and ANQGSEA. Deletions cut 4 bases from V and 7 bases from J, with 11 bases between. This CDR3 has 11 amino acids. The V gene is TRBV29-1, the J gene TRBJ2-7; unclear D gene. The sequence was collected from a woman aged 18-29 years in good health. The specimen sequenced was blood. CDR3 DNA: TGCAGCGTTGCAGGACCTGTTGAGCAGTACTTC. Translation gives CSVAGPVEQYF.